The 15 T cell receptor beta chains reported below all come from one sample, sequenced in a study of blood T cell repertoires in COVID-19. Here immunoSEQ multiplex PCR was the method, and the copy in TCRdb shows in-frame clones only, minus some. The repertoire holds about 230,000 clones, with approximately 88% as singletons. The source material was peripheral blood. The receptors stem from a man aged 35-49 years with acute or convalescent COVID-19.

The chain employs TRBV29-1 and TRBJ1-3; D might be TRBD1 (6 bases). The length of the CDR3 is 15 residues. V was cut by 1 base and J by 4 bases, with 14 bases left in between. Germline lookup yields CDR1 SQVTM and CDR2 ANQGSEA. Written as DNA, the CDR3 is TGCAGCGTTGAAGGCTCAGGGGCTTCGGGAAACACCATATATTTT. The encoded protein is CSVEGSGASGNTIYF. The complete variable domain, with remaining parts taken from reference TRBV29-1 and TRBJ1-3, reads SAVISQKPSRDICQRGTSLTIQCQVDSQVTMMFWYRQQPGQSLTLIATANQGSEATYESGFVIDKFPISRPNLTFSTLTVSNMSPEDSSIYLCSVEGSGASGNTIYFGEGSWLTVV.

This chain joins TRBV10-1 and TRBJ2-7; 7 bases agree with TRBD1. CDR1 is WNHNN, CDR2 SYGVQD, per germline (reference sequence). V shed 6 bases, J shed 2 bases, and the junction held 4 bases outside the gene matches. The CDR3 has 13 residues. CDR3 DNA sequence: TGCGCCAGCAGCCCGACAGGGCCCTACGAGCAGTACTTC. Protein: CASSPTGPYEQYF.

The genes are TRBV3-1 (or the pseudogene TRBV3-2) and TRBJ1-4; D perhaps matches TRBD1 (5 bases). CDR3 length: 15 amino acids. Germline V gene sequence: CDR1 LGHDT, CDR2 YNNKEL (reference sequence). Trimming removed 3 bases at V and 7 bases at J, with 15 bases between. The CDR3 DNA is TGTGCCAGCAGCCAGGGAGGGGCCGACCCTGAAAAACTGTTTTTT. This gives the protein CASSQGGADPEKLFF.

The chain recombines TRBV7-2 with TRBJ1-1; maybe TRBD1 (6 bases). Trimming removed 8 bases from V and 10 bases from J, with 11 bases in between. The CDR3 spans 10 residues. The germline gives CDR1 SGHTA, CDR2 FQGNSA. The CDR3, as DNA: TGTGCCAGCGGGCAGGGGAGAGCTTTCTTT. Encoded protein: CASGQGRAFF.

The chain has TRBV27 and TRBJ1-3, with 7 bases lining up with TRBD1. CDR1 is MNHEY, CDR2 SMNVEV, per germline (reference sequence). The CDR3 is made up of 15 amino acids. Trimming took 5 bases from V and 1 from J; bases not matched to a gene: 5. This CDR3 reads CASSPLTGSGNTIYF. CDR3 in DNA: TGTGCCAGCAGTCCATTGACAGGGTCTGGAAACACCATATATTTT.

The chain links TRBV5-1 to TRBJ1-2, with no clear D. Trimming left V 0 bases short and J 4 bases short, with 7 bases between. The CDR3 is 13 residues long. Germline V gene data show CDR1 as SGHRS and CDR2 as YFSETQ. The CDR3 DNA reads TGCGCCAGCAGCTTGGTTGGGCGCTATGGCTACACCTTC. Its translation is CASSLVGRYGYTF.

The gene calls are TRBV30 and TRBJ1-1, with D possibly matching TRBD1 (6 bases). Germline V lookup: CDR1 GTSNPN, CDR2 SVGIG (reference sequence). This CDR3 is 11 amino acids long. The V and J ends lost 8 bases and 0 bases respectively, with 7 bases between them. Here the CDR3 reads CAGQLNTEAFF. The CDR3 bases are TGTGCCGGACAGTTGAACACTGAAGCTTTCTTT.

V usage is TRBV2 and J usage is TRBJ1-1; D might be TRBD1 (5 bases). V lost 4 bases, J lost 4 bases, and 10 bases lay in between. Germline V gives CDR1 SNHLY, CDR2 FYNNEI. The CDR3 has 13 amino acids. The chain's CDR3 is CASSVEGLTEAFF. CDR3 coding DNA: TGTGCCAGCAGTGTGGAGGGACTCACTGAAGCTTTCTTT. The full variable domain, in which reference TRBV2 and TRBJ1-1 provide the parts outside the CDR3, is EPEVTQTPSHQVTQMGQEVILRCVPISNHLYFYWYRQILGQKVEFLVSFYNNEISEKSEIFDDQFSVERPDGSNFTLKIRSTKLEDSAMYFCASSVEGLTEAFFGQGTRLTVV.

This clone has just a few counts. The J gene is TRBJ1-2, the V gene TRBV2; 7 nucleotides align to TRBD1. Germline V gene data show CDR1 as SNHLY and CDR2 as FYNNEI. The CDR3 length is 13 residues. The V gene end was trimmed by 4 bases and the J gene end by 8 bases; junction bases not matched to a gene: 7. CDR3 sequence: CASSGDSPRGYTF. The CDR3 DNA reads as TGTGCCAGCAGTGGGGACAGCCCTAGAGGCTACACCTTC.

This clone has a single count. The J gene is TRBJ1-4, the V gene TRBV6-5; 7 bases map to TRBD1. The germline gives CDR1 MNHEY, CDR2 SVGAGI. The CDR3 is 12 amino acids. The junction had 1 base not matched to a gene; V was cut back by 5 bases and J by 7 bases. The CDR3 loop reads CASSRDSEKLFF. For the CDR3, the DNA is TGTGCCAGCAGTCGGGACAGTGAAAAACTGTTTTTT.

This clone occurred a few times. V gene TRBV13 combines with J gene TRBJ2-2; TRBD1 is a possible D gene (5 bases). CDR3 length: 13 amino acids. Germline V gene data show CDR1 as PRHDT and CDR2 as FYEKMQ (reference sequence). V dropped 3 bases and J dropped 7 bases, with 9 bases sitting between them. The CDR3 here is CASSLSGYGELFF. The CDR3 DNA is TGTGCCAGCAGCTTGTCAGGGTACGGGGAGCTGTTTTTT.

The chain has TRBV9 and TRBJ2-7; unclear D gene. Trimming took off 4 bases at V and 3 bases at J, with 14 bases between the two ends. Germline V lookup: CDR1 SGDLS, CDR2 YYNGEE. The CDR3 consists of 14 residues. The CDR3 is CASSPTSLDYEQYF. CDR3 bases: TGTGCCAGCAGCCCGACCTCTCTAGACTACGAGCAGTACTTC. Filled out from reference TRBV9 and TRBJ2-7, the complete variable domain reads DSGVTQTPKHLITATGQRVTLRCSPRSGDLSVYWYQQSLDQGLQFLIQYYNGEERAKGNILERFSAQQFPDLHSELNLSSLELGDSALYFCASSPTSLDYEQYFGPGTRLTVT.

The rearrangement uses TRBV14 and TRBJ1-2, with 8 bases fitting TRBD1. Losses at the gene ends were 1 base for V and 8 bases for J; bases not matched to a gene: 3. CDR3 length: 13 residues. Germline V gene lookup returns CDR1 SGHDN and CDR2 FVKESK. Written as DNA, the CDR3 is TGTGCCAGCAGCCAAGGGACAGGGAGAGGCTACACCTTC. Its translation: CASSQGTGRGYTF.

The gene calls are TRBV6-5 and TRBJ1-1, with a tentative D call TRBD1 (5 bases). The CDR3 consists of 14 residues. The V gene's germline CDR1 is MNHEY and CDR2 SVGAGI. V lost 6 bases, J lost 6 bases, and 17 bases lay in between. The CDR3 spells CASRVVGGKAEAFF. The CDR3 coding sequence is TGTGCCAGCAGGGTCGTCGGGGGAAAGGCTGAAGCTTTCTTT.

V gene TRBV5-8 combines with J gene TRBJ2-7; TRBD2 agrees at 13 bases. V was pared by 4 bases and J by 6 bases, with 4 bases of the junction left unmatched. CDR1 is SGHTS, CDR2 YDEGEE, per germline. The CDR3 has 14 amino acids. The CDR3 spells CASSRTSGSGEQYF. The CDR3 region has the DNA TGTGCCAGCAGCCGGACTAGCGGGAGCGGCGAGCAGTACTTC.